Presented here are 20 T cell receptor beta chains from one specimen sequenced in a study of blood T cell repertoires in COVID-19. Using immunoSEQ multiplex PCR, the repertoire was profiled, and TCRdb retains in-frame clones only, with some absent. The sample contains about 190,000 clones, around nine tenths of which appear only once. Specimen: peripheral blood. These receptors all stem from a man aged 25-40 years with acute or convalescent COVID-19.

J is TRBJ1-2 and V is TRBV19; TRBD1 matches at 7 bases. The CDR3 covers 12 residues. Germline assignment: CDR1 LNHDA and CDR2 SQIVND (reference sequence). Losses at the gene ends were 6 bases for V and 8 bases for J; bases not matched to a gene: 6. CDR3 nucleotides: TGTGCCAGTAGCCCCCAGGGGGGCGGCTACACCTTC. This sequence encodes CASSPQGGGYTF.

The chain carries TRBV28 and TRBJ1-5; tentative D call: TRBD1 (5 bases). CDR3 length: 15 residues. V was pared by 5 bases and J by 11 bases, with 22 bases between. Germline CDR1 reads MDHEN; CDR2 reads SYDVKM. The CDR3 DNA is TGTGCCAGCAGTGTGGTGACAGATCTCCTCAGGTCCCAGCATTTT. Translated: CASSVVTDLLRSQHF.

V gene TRBV5-5 combines with J gene TRBJ2-3; TRBD1 agrees at 10 bases. CDR3 length: 12 residues. J lost 5 bases, V lost 7 bases, and 1 base had no gene match. Looked up from germline, CDR1 is SGHKS and CDR2 is YYEKEE (reference sequence). The CDR3 DNA follows: TGTGCCAGCGGACAGGGGGTAGATACGCAGTATTTT. It yields the protein CASGQGVDTQYF.

V is TRBV27 and J is TRBJ1-1; TRBD1 might be the D (6 bases). The V end lost 8 bases, the J end lost 1 base, and 29 bases lay between the germline ends. The V gene's germline CDR1 is MNHEY and CDR2 SMNVEV (reference sequence). CDR3 length: 19 amino acids. The CDR3 DNA reads as TGTGCCAGCCGAAGCTTCAACGCAGGGGCTCCACAGCGGAACACTGAAGCTTTCTTT. It yields the protein CASRSFNAGAPQRNTEAFF.

V is TRBV7-2 and J is TRBJ1-2; TRBD1 matches 8 bases. Trimming removed 6 bases from V and 0 bases from J; junction bases left unmatched: 6. CDR3 length: 15 amino acids. Germline V gene sequence: CDR1 SGHTA, CDR2 FQGNSA. The DNA of the CDR3 is TGTGCCAGCAGGGCAGGGGGCGCAGCTAACTATGGCTACACCTTC. Residues: CASRAGGAANYGYTF.

V usage is TRBV10-3 and J usage is TRBJ1-1; no definite D call. The V end lost 3 bases, the J end lost 3 bases, and 14 bases lay between the germline ends. The CDR3 consists of 15 residues. Germline V CDR1 and CDR2: ENHRY, SYGVKD. The CDR3 sequence is CAISENGPRDTEAFF. The DNA for the CDR3 is TGTGCCATCAGTGAAAACGGCCCTAGAGACACTGAAGCTTTCTTT.

The genes are TRBV10-3 and TRBJ2-7; D is possibly TRBD2 (5 bases). There are 14 residues in the CDR3. The ends were cut back, 6 bases at V and 6 bases at J, with 18 bases in the middle. From germline, CDR1 is ENHRY and CDR2 SYGVKD. The chain's CDR3 is CAIRSEWTAGEQYF. The CDR3, as DNA: TGTGCCATCAGATCCGAATGGACGGCGGGCGAGCAGTACTTC.

The chain combines TRBV25-1 with TRBJ1-6; no clear D gene. Trimming took off 4 bases at V and 16 bases at J, with 11 bases between the two ends. Germline CDR1 and CDR2: MGHDK and SYGVNS. The CDR3 has 11 residues. The CDR3 DNA reads TGTGCCAGCAGTGGGCATAAAGAACTCCACTTT. This encodes CASSGHKELHF.

This chain joins TRBV18 and TRBJ2-2, with D perhaps TRBD2 (5 bases). CDR1 and CDR2 from the germline V gene are KGHSH and LQKENI. V lost 7 bases to trimming and J lost 7 bases, with 16 bases between them. The CDR3 runs 14 residues. The CDR3 here is CASCDAWGVGELFF. In DNA form, the CDR3 reads TGTGCCAGCTGCGACGCCTGGGGAGTCGGGGAGCTGTTTTTT.

V gene TRBV7-2 combines with J gene TRBJ2-7, with 7 bases lining up with TRBD1. Germline CDR1 and CDR2: SGHTA and FQGNSA. The trim removed 2 bases at V and 3 bases at J, leaving 1 base unmatched. The CDR3 is 13 residues long. The CDR3 nucleotides are TGTGCCAGCAGCTTACACAGGGGCTACGAGCAGTACTTC. Translated, it gives CASSLHRGYEQYF.

The rearrangement uses TRBV2 and TRBJ2-7; no clear D gene. V shed 8 bases and J shed 1 base, with 9 bases lying between them. Germline assignment: CDR1 SNHLY and CDR2 FYNNEI. The length of the CDR3 is 12 residues. CDR3 DNA: TGTGCCAGCGGATACGGGTCCTACGAGCAGTACTTC. The encoded protein is CASGYGSYEQYF.

The V call is TRBV28, the J call TRBJ1-4; possible D gene TRBD1, 5 bases. The V end lost 7 bases, the J end lost 3 bases, and 9 bases lay between the germline ends. Germline CDR1 and CDR2: MDHEN and SYDVKM. The CDR3 runs to 13 residues. The CDR3 protein is CASTRGANEKLFF. The DNA for the CDR3 is TGTGCCAGCACAAGGGGCGCTAATGAAAAACTGTTTTTT.

The J gene is TRBJ1-1, the V gene TRBV9; D is unclear. CDR3 size: 14 residues. The V gene lost 0 bases and the J gene lost 5 bases, with 11 bases spanning the gap. Per germline, CDR1 SGDLS and CDR2 YYNGEE. In DNA, the CDR3 is TGTGCCAGCAGCGTAGTCGATTCGGGGACTGAAGCTTTCTTT. Its protein product is CASSVVDSGTEAFF.

This clone was seen many times. J is TRBJ2-7 and V is TRBV15; D might be TRBD2 (5 bases). The CDR3 has 13 residues. V lost 0 bases and J lost 6, with 9 bases in between. Germline loops: CDR1 LNHNV, CDR2 YYDKDF (reference sequence). The CDR3 DNA reads TGTGCCACCAGCAGAGATAGAGGGCGCGAGCAGTACTTC. Its translation: CATSRDRGREQYF.

This clone was found a few times. This sequence joins TRBV7-9 and TRBJ2-7; the D gene is possibly TRBD1 (6 bases). The germline CDR1 and CDR2 sequences are SEHNR and FQNEAQ (reference sequence). CDR3 length equals 14 residues. Trimming took off 5 bases at V and 0 bases at J, with 11 bases between the two ends. The CDR3 DNA reads TGTGCCAGCAGCCCACTGGACAGCTCCTACGAGCAGTACTTC. It specifies CASSPLDSSYEQYF. Full variable domain (outside the CDR3, taken from reference TRBV7-9 and TRBJ2-7): DTGVSQNPRHKITKRGQNVTFRCDPISEHNRLYWYRQTLGQGPEFLTYFQNEAQLEKSRLLSDRFSAERPKGSFSTLEIQRTEQGDSAMYLCASSPLDSSYEQYFGPGTRLTVT.

This sequence joins TRBV30 and TRBJ1-2; D is ambiguous. Germline V CDR1 and CDR2: GTSNPN, SVGIG (reference sequence). The CDR3 has 15 residues. V was clipped by 3 bases and J by 7 bases, with 21 bases between them. CDR3 protein: CAWSHSSPRLVGYTF. The CDR3 DNA is TGTGCCTGGAGCCACTCAAGTCCCCGTCTCGTTGGCTACACCTTC.

This chain connects TRBV28 to TRBJ2-3, with TRBD1 matching 8 bases. Germline V gene lookup returns CDR1 MDHEN and CDR2 SYDVKM. The CDR3 spans 19 residues. With 3 bases clipped from V and 0 bases from J, the junction kept 14 bases outside the gene matches. The CDR3 reads CASSFPLLGQDQSTDTQYF. In DNA, the CDR3 is TGTGCCAGCAGTTTCCCCTTGTTGGGACAGGACCAGAGCACAGATACGCAGTATTTT.

This sequence joins TRBV6-1 and TRBJ1-5; TRBD1 matches at 9 bases. The junction had 8 bases not matched to a gene; V was cut back by 1 base and J by 4 bases. CDR3 length equals 17 residues. Germline loops: CDR1 MNHNS, CDR2 SASEGT. CDR3 in amino acids: CASSEGDRVFWNQPQHF. The CDR3 DNA follows: TGTGCCAGCAGTGAAGGGGACAGGGTCTTTTGGAATCAGCCCCAGCATTTT.

This chain links TRBV3-1 (or the pseudogene TRBV3-2) with TRBJ2-3; 11 bases align to TRBD2. V was pared by 3 bases and J by 2 bases, with 10 bases of the junction left unmatched. Germline CDR1 LGHDT, CDR2 YNNKEL (reference sequence). This CDR3 contains 18 residues. This chain's CDR3 is CASSHRSGRALVTDTQYF. As DNA, the CDR3 is TGTGCCAGCAGCCACCGTAGCGGGAGGGCCCTCGTCACAGATACGCAGTATTTT.

This chain joins TRBV18 and TRBJ2-2, with D perhaps TRBD2 (5 bases). The CDR3 loop spans 12 amino acids. The V end was cut by 6 bases, the J end by 3 bases, with 5 bases between. Germline assignment: CDR1 KGHSH and CDR2 LQKENI. The CDR3 reads CASSRDTGELFF. As DNA, the CDR3 is TGTGCCAGCTCGCGGGACACCGGGGAGCTGTTTTTT.